This T cell receptor beta chain was sequenced during a study of blood T cell repertoires in COVID-19. Looking at the study overall: The samples span acute and convalescent COVID-19 from the United States, Italy and Spain.

Original processing notes: How many nucleated cells were present was estimated from reference gene primer amplification. Assay: immunoSEQ multiplex PCR; the TCRdb copy retains only in-frame clones and omits some. V, J and clone size derive from that table, while D and trimming were established from the DNA sequence. The sample shows roughly 220,000 clones, around 81% of them seen only once. Residents of about two dozen US areas, aged roughly 18 to 89 years, made up the participants. The CDR3 runs 12 residues. Per the germline V gene, CDR1 is MDHEN and CDR2 is SYDVKM. V was cut by 7 bases and J by 0 bases, with 5 bases left in between.

The receptor comes from a man aged 25-40 years with acute COVID-19. Sequenced sample: PBMCs or T cells enriched from blood (not recorded which). The chain couples TRBV28 to TRBJ2-3; no clear D gene. DNA for the CDR3: TGTGCCAGCACGGAGAGCACAGATACGCAGTATTTT. It specifies CASTESTDTQYF.